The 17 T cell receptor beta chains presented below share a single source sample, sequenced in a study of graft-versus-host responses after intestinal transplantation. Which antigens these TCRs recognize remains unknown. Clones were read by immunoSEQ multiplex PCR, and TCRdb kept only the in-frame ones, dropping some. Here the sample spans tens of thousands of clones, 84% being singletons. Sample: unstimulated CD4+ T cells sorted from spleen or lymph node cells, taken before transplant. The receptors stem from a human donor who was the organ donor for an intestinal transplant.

The CDR3 here is CASTSLISYGYTF. CDR3 DNA: TGTGCCAGCACGTCTCTGATCTCTTATGGCTACACCTTC. The chain carries TRBV7-9 and TRBJ1-2, with D unclear. Germline V gives CDR1 SEHNR, CDR2 FQNEAQ (reference sequence). V was clipped by 7 bases and J by 5 bases, with 14 bases between them. The CDR3 consists of 13 residues.

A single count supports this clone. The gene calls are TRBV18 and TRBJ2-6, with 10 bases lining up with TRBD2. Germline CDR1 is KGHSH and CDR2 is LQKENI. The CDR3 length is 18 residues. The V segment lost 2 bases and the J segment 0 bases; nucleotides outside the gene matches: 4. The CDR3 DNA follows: TGTGCCAGCTCACCAAGGCGACTAGCGGGCTCTGGGGCCAACGTCCTGACTTTC. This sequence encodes CASSPRRLAGSGANVLTF.

The CDR3 loop reads CASSLERAAGGEQYF. CDR3 bases: TGTGCCAGCAGCTTAGAACGTGCGGCGGGAGGCGAGCAGTACTTC. The rearrangement links TRBV7-9 to TRBJ2-7; 8 nucleotides line up with TRBD2. Germline CDR1 and CDR2: SEHNR and FQNEAQ (reference sequence). V shed 1 base and J 6 bases; nucleotides not matched to a gene: 8. The CDR3 contains 15 residues.

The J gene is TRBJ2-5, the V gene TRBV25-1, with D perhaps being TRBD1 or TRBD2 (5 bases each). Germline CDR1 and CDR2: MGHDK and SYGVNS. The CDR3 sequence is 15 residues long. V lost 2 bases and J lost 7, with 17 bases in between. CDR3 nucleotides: TGTGCCAGCAGTGAAGGGGGAGCAAAAGTGGGGACCCAGTACTTC. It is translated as CASSEGGAKVGTQYF. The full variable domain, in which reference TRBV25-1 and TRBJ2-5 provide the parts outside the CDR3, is EADIYQTPRYLVIGTGKKITLECSQTMGHDKMYWYQQDPGMELHLIHYSYGVNSTEKGDLSSESTVSRIRTEHFPLTLESARPSHTSQYLCASSEGGAKVGTQYFGPGTRLLVL.

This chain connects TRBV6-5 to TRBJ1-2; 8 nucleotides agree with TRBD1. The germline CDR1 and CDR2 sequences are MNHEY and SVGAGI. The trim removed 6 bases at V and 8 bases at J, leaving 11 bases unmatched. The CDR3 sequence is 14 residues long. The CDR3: CASRERTGSRGYTF. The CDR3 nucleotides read TGTGCCAGCAGAGAGAGGACAGGGTCTCGCGGCTACACCTTC.

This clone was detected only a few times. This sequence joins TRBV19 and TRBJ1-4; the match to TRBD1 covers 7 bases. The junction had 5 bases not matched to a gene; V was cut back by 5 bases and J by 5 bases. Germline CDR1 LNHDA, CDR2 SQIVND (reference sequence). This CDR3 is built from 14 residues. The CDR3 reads CASSPGGVNEKLFF. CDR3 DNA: TGTGCCAGTAGTCCAGGGGGTGTGAATGAAAAACTGTTTTTT.

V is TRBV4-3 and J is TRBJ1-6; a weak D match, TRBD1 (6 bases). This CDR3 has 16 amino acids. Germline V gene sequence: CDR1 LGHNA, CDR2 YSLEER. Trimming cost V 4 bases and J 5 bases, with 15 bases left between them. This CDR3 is CASSLTGMGDNSPLHF. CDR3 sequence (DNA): TGCGCCAGCAGCCTAACAGGGATGGGGGATAATTCACCCCTCCACTTT.

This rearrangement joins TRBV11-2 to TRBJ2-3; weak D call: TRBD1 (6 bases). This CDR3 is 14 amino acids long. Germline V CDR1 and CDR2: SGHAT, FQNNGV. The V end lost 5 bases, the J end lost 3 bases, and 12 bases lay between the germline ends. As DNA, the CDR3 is TGTGCCAGCAGCCCCCGGGACATTACAGATACGCAGTATTTT. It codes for CASSPRDITDTQYF.

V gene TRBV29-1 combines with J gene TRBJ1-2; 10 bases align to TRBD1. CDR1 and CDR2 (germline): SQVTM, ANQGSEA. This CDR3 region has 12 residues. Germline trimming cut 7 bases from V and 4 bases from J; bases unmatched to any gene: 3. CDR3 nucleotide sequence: TGCAGCGCCTGGACAGGGGGCTATGGCTACACCTTC. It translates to CSAWTGGYGYTF.

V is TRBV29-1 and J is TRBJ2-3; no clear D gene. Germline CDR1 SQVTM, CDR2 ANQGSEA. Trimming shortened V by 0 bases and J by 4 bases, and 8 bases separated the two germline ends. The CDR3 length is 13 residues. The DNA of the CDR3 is TGCAGCGTTGAAGATAGGTTTCCAGATACGCAGTATTTT. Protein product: CSVEDRFPDTQYF.

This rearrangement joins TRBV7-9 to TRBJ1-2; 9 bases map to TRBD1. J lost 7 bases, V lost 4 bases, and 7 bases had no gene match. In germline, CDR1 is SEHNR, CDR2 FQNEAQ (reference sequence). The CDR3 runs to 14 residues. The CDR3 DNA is TGTGCCAGCAGCTCCGGGACAGGGAAGGGTGGCTACACCTTC. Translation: CASSSGTGKGGYTF.

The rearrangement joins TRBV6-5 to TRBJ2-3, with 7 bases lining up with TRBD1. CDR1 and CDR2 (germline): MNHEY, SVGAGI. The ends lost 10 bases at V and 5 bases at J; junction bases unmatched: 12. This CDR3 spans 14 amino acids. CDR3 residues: CATQTTGRVDTQYF. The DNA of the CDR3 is TGTGCCACCCAAACGACAGGGCGGGTAGATACGCAGTATTTT.

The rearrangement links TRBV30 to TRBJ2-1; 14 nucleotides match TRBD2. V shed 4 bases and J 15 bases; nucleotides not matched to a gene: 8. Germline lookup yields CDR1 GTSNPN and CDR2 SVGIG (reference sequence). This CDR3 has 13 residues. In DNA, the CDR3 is TGTGCCTGGAAGGGACTAGCGGGAGTCCGTCCGTTCTTC. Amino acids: CAWKGLAGVRPFF. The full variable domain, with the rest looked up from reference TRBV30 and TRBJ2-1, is SQTIHQWPATLVQPVGSPLSLECTVEGTSNPNLYWYRQAAGRGLQLLFYSVGIGQISSEVPQNLSASRPQDRQFILSSKKLLLSDSGFYLCAWKGLAGVRPFFGPGTRLTVL.

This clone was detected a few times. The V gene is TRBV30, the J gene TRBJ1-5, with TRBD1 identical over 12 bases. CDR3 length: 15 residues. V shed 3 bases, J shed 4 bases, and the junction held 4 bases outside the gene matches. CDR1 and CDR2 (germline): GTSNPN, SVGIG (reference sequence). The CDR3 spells CAWSGTGGENQPQHF. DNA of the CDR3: TGTGCCTGGAGCGGGACAGGGGGCGAAAATCAGCCCCAGCATTTT.

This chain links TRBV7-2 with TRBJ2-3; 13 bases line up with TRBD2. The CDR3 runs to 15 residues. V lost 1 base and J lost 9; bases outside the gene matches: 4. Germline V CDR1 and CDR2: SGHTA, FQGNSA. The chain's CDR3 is CASSLGSTSGRTQYF. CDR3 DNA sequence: TGTGCCAGCAGCTTAGGGTCGACTAGCGGGAGGACGCAGTATTTT.

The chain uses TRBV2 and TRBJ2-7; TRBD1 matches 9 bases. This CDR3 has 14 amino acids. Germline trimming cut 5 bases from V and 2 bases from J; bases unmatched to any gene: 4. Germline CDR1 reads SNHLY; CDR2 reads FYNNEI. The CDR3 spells CASSNGQGPYEQYF. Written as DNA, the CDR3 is TGTGCCAGCAGTAACGGACAGGGGCCCTACGAGCAGTACTTC. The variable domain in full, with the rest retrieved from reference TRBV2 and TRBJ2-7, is EPEVTQTPSHQVTQMGQEVILRCVPISNHLYFYWYRQILGQKVEFLVSFYNNEISEKSEIFDDQFSVERPDGSNFTLKIRSTKLEDSAMYFCASSNGQGPYEQYFGPGTRLTVT.

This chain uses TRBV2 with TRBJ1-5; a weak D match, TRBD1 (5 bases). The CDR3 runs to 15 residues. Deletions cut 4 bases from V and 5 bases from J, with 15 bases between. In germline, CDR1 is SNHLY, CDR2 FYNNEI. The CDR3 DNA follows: TGTGCCAGCAGTGGAGAGGCGCAGGGATATCAGCCCCAGCATTTT. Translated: CASSGEAQGYQPQHF.